This passage covers 25 T cell receptor beta chains from one sample sequenced in a study of blood T cell repertoires in COVID-19. The method was immunoSEQ multiplex PCR; TCRdb's version includes in-frame clones alone and lacks a portion of them. The sample lists approximately 280,000 clones, around nine tenths occurring once. Input material: PBMCs or T cells enriched from blood (not recorded which). The receptors originated from a woman between 40 and 55 years old who had recovered from COVID-19.

The chain is built from TRBV15 and TRBJ2-3, with TRBD2 matching 7 bases. Per germline, CDR1 LNHNV and CDR2 YYDKDF (reference sequence). The CDR3 is made up of 16 amino acids. The J segment lost 5 bases and the V segment lost 5 bases, leaving 13 bases of the junction unmatched. This CDR3 reads CATSDAERDAGDTQYF. As DNA, the CDR3 is TGTGCCACCAGCGACGCGGAGCGGGACGCGGGAGATACGCAGTATTTT.

The chain is built from TRBV2 and TRBJ1-3; no clear D gene. CDR1 and CDR2 (germline): SNHLY, FYNNEI. The CDR3 contains 13 residues. Trimming removed 4 bases at V and 4 bases at J, with 8 bases between. CDR3 amino acids: CASSGGAGNTIYF. CDR3 coding DNA: TGTGCCAGCAGTGGTGGAGCGGGAAACACCATATATTTT.

The chain's CDR3 is CASRLVPSSGRVGFRSYNEQFF. The CDR3 bases are TGTGCAAGTCGCTTAGTCCCCTCTAGCGGGAGGGTTGGCTTTCGGTCCTACAATGAGCAGTTCTTC. The rearrangement uses TRBV12-2 and TRBJ2-1; TRBD2 is the table's D call and was not checked against the DNA. TRBV12-2 represents a pseudogene. The CDR3 contains 22 residues.

This chain links TRBV7-9 with TRBJ2-1; 7 nucleotides align to TRBD1. The CDR3 totals 13 residues. V lost 2 bases, J lost 7 bases, and 2 bases stayed unmatched. CDR1 and CDR2 (germline): SEHNR, FQNEAQ (reference sequence). CDR3 in amino acids: CASSLYRGNEQFF. DNA for the CDR3: TGTGCCAGCAGCTTATACAGGGGAAATGAGCAGTTCTTC.

V is TRBV6-5 and J is TRBJ2-5; D might be TRBD2 (5 bases). The V and J ends lost 6 bases and 1 base respectively, with 9 bases between them. The CDR3 covers 13 residues. The V gene's germline CDR1 is MNHEY and CDR2 SVGAGI. CDR3 protein: CASRTISQETQYF. The CDR3 DNA is TGTGCCAGCAGGACTATCTCCCAAGAGACCCAGTACTTC.

The chain employs TRBV2 and TRBJ2-3; 7 bases are shared with TRBD2. Losses at the gene ends were 7 bases for V and 4 bases for J; bases not matched to a gene: 5. Germline V gives CDR1 SNHLY, CDR2 FYNNEI. The CDR3 contains 13 residues. The CDR3 sequence is CASNRGVADTQYF. The CDR3 nucleotides are TGTGCCAGCAATCGGGGGGTGGCAGATACGCAGTATTTT.

The V call is TRBV7-9, the J call TRBJ2-1; a possible D gene is TRBD1 (6 bases). CDR1 SEHNR and CDR2 FQNEAQ come from the germline V gene (reference sequence). Between the trimmed V and J ends, which lost 5 bases and 8 bases, there was a span of 13 bases. The CDR3 is made up of 13 amino acids. CDR3 in DNA: TGTGCCAGCAGCCTCGGACAGTACGATGAGCAGTTCTTC. Translated, it gives CASSLGQYDEQFF.

V usage is TRBV24-1 and J usage is TRBJ2-7; 7 nucleotides align to TRBD1. Germline lookup yields CDR1 KGHDR and CDR2 SFDVKD. With 9 bases clipped from V and 4 bases from J, the junction kept 8 bases outside the gene matches. CDR3 length: 13 amino acids. CDR3 amino acids: CATSTGTRYEQYF. CDR3 in DNA: TGTGCCACCTCGACAGGGACGCGGTACGAGCAGTACTTC.

This chain uses TRBV7-3 with TRBJ2-2; 8 bases are shared with TRBD2. This CDR3 spans 16 amino acids. The junction had 4 bases not matched to a gene; V was cut back by 4 bases and J by 0 bases. The germline gives CDR1 SGHTA, CDR2 FQGTGA. The CDR3 spells CASSSPSGPNTGELFF. Written as DNA, the CDR3 is TGTGCCAGCAGCTCCCCTAGCGGGCCGAACACCGGGGAGCTGTTTTTT.

The chain links TRBV28 to TRBJ1-1; D not resolved. Trimming took 11 bases from V and 0 from J, leaving 7 bases between them. Germline assignment: CDR1 MDHEN and CDR2 SYDVKM. The CDR3 runs 11 residues. The CDR3 region is CAATVNTEAFF. The CDR3 DNA reads TGTGCCGCCACGGTGAACACTGAAGCTTTCTTT.

The chain is built from TRBV28 and TRBJ1-6; D not certain. The V end lost 3 bases, the J end lost 9 bases, and 12 bases lay between the germline ends. Germline V gene sequence: CDR1 MDHEN, CDR2 SYDVKM. The CDR3 length is 14 residues. CDR3 sequence: CASSFGRVGSPLHF. CDR3 in DNA: TGTGCCAGCAGTTTTGGGAGGGTTGGTTCACCCCTCCACTTT.

The chain has TRBV11-2 and TRBJ2-1, with D unclear. CDR1 and CDR2 (germline): SGHAT, FQNNGV. Trimming pared 5 bases from V and 10 bases from J, leaving 15 bases between. The CDR3 has 13 residues. This CDR3 is CASSGEVPWEQFF. The CDR3 coding sequence is TGTGCCAGCAGCGGAGAGGTCCCGTGGGAGCAGTTCTTC.

The chain is built from TRBV7-9 and TRBJ2-1, with 8 bases aligning to TRBD2. V shed 8 bases, J shed 10 bases, and the junction held 10 bases outside the gene matches. This CDR3 spans 13 amino acids. Per the germline V gene, CDR1 is SEHNR and CDR2 is FQNEAQ (reference sequence). This CDR3 reads CASSPNSGIEQFF. CDR3 sequence (DNA): TGTGCCAGCTCTCCGAATAGCGGGATAGAGCAGTTCTTC.

This chain connects TRBV7-2 to TRBJ2-2, with D hard to call. The CDR3 spans 11 residues. Deletions cut 7 bases from V and 8 bases from J, with 8 bases between. Germline CDR1 and CDR2: SGHTA and FQGNSA. Here the CDR3 DNA reads TGTGCCAGCACCCCATTTGGGGAGCTGTTTTTT. As protein: CASTPFGELFF.

The rearrangement uses TRBV7-2 and TRBJ2-3; D is undetermined. V was trimmed by 4 bases and J by 4 bases, leaving 9 bases between them. The CDR3 covers 13 residues. The V gene's germline CDR1 is SGHTA and CDR2 FQGNSA. CDR3 loop: CASSSPASDTQYF. The CDR3 DNA reads TGTGCCAGCAGCTCCCCCGCGTCAGATACGCAGTATTTT.

The rearrangement links TRBV2 to TRBJ2-5, with TRBD2 as a possible D gene (6 bases). Trimming stripped 8 bases from V and 5 bases from J, with 15 bases between. The CDR3 spans 13 residues. In germline, CDR1 is SNHLY, CDR2 FYNNEI. The CDR3 DNA reads as TGTGCCAGCTCCCTACGGGGGATGGAGACCCAGTACTTC. This gives the protein CASSLRGMETQYF.

The J gene is TRBJ2-1, the V gene TRBV5-1; TRBD2 matches at 8 bases. After removal of 6 bases from V and 4 bases from J, the junction contained 6 bases not matched to a gene. CDR1 and CDR2 from the germline V gene are SGHRS and YFSETQ. CDR3 size: 14 residues. The DNA for the CDR3 is TGCGCCAGCAAACCGGGACTAGAGTACAATGAGCAGTTCTTC. This codes for CASKPGLEYNEQFF.

The genes are TRBV2 and TRBJ2-3, with D possibly matching TRBD2 (5 bases). The CDR3 length is 16 residues. Trimming left V 3 bases short and J 2 bases short, with 15 bases between. Germline V gene sequence: CDR1 SNHLY, CDR2 FYNNEI. This CDR3 reads CASSDRGLLFTDTQYF. The CDR3 region has the DNA TGTGCCAGCAGTGATCGGGGTCTACTCTTCACAGATACGCAGTATTTT.

The V and J genes are TRBV3-1 (or the pseudogene TRBV3-2) and TRBJ2-7, with 7 nucleotides matching TRBD2. The V gene's germline CDR1 is LGHDT and CDR2 YNNKEL (reference sequence). This CDR3 is 16 amino acids long. V was clipped by 0 bases and J by 6 bases; unmatched bases: 11. The CDR3, as DNA: TGTGCCAGCAGCCAAGACCGAGCGGGACCCGTCGGCGAGCAGTACTTC. It encodes CASSQDRAGPVGEQYF.

This clone was observed a few times. V and J are TRBV30 and TRBJ2-2, with D possibly matching TRBD1 (6 bases). The V gene's germline CDR1 is GTSNPN and CDR2 SVGIG (reference sequence). This CDR3 region has 14 residues. V was pared by 3 bases and J by 5 bases, with 13 bases between. CDR3 DNA: TGTGCCTGGAGAAGGGGGACCGAGACCGGGGAGCTGTTTTTT. It is translated as CAWRRGTETGELFF.

V is TRBV9 and J is TRBJ1-6; D gene uncertain. V was clipped by 0 bases and J by 7 bases, with 11 bases between them. The CDR3 spans 15 residues. Germline assignment: CDR1 SGDLS and CDR2 YYNGEE. Written as DNA, the CDR3 is TGTGCCAGCAGCGTAGACAGTCCCAGAAATTCACCCCTCCACTTT. Protein product: CASSVDSPRNSPLHF.

V is TRBV28 and J is TRBJ2-5, with a tentative D call TRBD1 (6 bases). The germline gives CDR1 MDHEN, CDR2 SYDVKM. The CDR3 contains 12 residues. V was cut by 6 bases and J by 5 bases, with 10 bases left in between. CDR3 residues: CASRTGWETQYF. As DNA, the CDR3 is TGTGCCAGCAGGACAGGTTGGGAGACCCAGTACTTC.

The chain joins TRBV24-1 to TRBJ2-3; TRBD1 matches at 12 bases. From germline, CDR1 is KGHDR and CDR2 SFDVKD. The CDR3 totals 17 residues. Trimming took 3 bases from V and 2 from J; bases not matched to a gene: 5. This CDR3 is CATSDAGTGGFTDTQYF. The CDR3 coding sequence is TGTGCCACCAGTGATGCCGGGACAGGGGGCTTCACAGATACGCAGTATTTT.

V is TRBV6-2 or TRBV6-3 and J is TRBJ2-5, with D possibly TRBD2 on 5 matching bases. Trimming cost V 4 bases and J 5 bases, with 17 bases left between them. CDR1 is MNHEY and CDR2 is SVGEGT in the germline V gene. The CDR3 extends over 15 amino acids. CDR3 sequence: CASSSDSGGRETQYF. The CDR3 DNA reads as TGTGCCAGCAGTTCCGACTCCGGAGGTCGCGAGACCCAGTACTTC.

This rearrangement joins TRBV6-5 to TRBJ1-5, with a weak D call TRBD1 (6 bases). The germline V gene encodes CDR1 MNHEY and CDR2 SVGAGI. The CDR3 loop spans 14 amino acids. The V end lost 8 bases, the J end lost 7 bases, and 18 bases lay between the germline ends. CDR3 bases: TGTGCCAGCCAGTCTACAGGGAAGATGCAGCCCCAGCATTTT. Protein sequence: CASQSTGKMQPQHF.